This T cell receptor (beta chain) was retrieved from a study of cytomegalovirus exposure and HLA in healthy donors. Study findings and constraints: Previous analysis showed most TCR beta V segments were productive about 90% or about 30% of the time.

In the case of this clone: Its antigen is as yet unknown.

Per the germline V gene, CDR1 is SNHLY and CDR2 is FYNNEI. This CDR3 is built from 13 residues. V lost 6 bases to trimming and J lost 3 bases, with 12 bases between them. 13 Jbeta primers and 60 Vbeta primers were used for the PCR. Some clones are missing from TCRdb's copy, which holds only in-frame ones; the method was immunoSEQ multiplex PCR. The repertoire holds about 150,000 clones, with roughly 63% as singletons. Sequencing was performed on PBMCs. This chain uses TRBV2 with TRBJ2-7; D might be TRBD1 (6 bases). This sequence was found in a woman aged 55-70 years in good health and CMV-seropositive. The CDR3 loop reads CASRQGGFYEQYF. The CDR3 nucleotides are TGTGCCAGCAGACAAGGGGGATTCTACGAGCAGTACTTC.